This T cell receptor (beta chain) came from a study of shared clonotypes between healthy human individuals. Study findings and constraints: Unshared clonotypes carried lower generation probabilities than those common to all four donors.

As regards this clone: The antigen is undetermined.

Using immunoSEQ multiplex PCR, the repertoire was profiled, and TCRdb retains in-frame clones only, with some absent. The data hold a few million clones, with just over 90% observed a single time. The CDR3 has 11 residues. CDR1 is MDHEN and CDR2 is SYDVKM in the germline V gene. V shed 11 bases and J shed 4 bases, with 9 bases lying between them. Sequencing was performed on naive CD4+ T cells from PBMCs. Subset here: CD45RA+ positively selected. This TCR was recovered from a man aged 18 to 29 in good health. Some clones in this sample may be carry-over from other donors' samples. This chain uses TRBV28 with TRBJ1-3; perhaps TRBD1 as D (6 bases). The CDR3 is CAGGGGNTIYF. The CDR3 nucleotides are TGTGCCGGAGGGGGGGGAAACACCATATATTTT.